This section outlines one T cell receptor (beta chain) sequence together with its context. There is no known antigen for this receptor. No qualities accompany the bases; no much larger clone lies one base away. This sample is part of a study of immune evolution from preneoplasia to lung adenocarcinoma (dated by TCRdb to the early 2020s). For the study in its entirety: The study combined immune gene expression, TCR sequencing and multiplex immunofluorescence to profile immune contexture across lung adenocarcinoma precursors and invasive adenocarcinoma. Class I HLA alleles were inferred from exome data with POLYSOLVER, and allele-specific HLA loss was detected with LOHHLA. The sample size was set by how many specimens were available, not by a prior power calculation. Resected precursor lesions (AAH, AIS, MIA) and invasive adenocarcinomas were compared against paired morphologically normal lung tissue. The overall cohort comprised under 70 patients with pulmonary nodules who underwent surgical resection. The immune data were integrated with whole exome sequencing and methylation data obtained from the same cohort of nodules. A total of approximately 56 patients contributed TCR sequencing data. According to the study, about a hundred samples went through TCR sequencing.

TCR beta CDR3 regions were sequenced from DNA using the immunoSEQ hsTCRbeta Kit. In the original analysis: The ImmunoSEQ Analyzer was used to analyse the TCR sequencing data. T cell clonality was defined as 1 minus Pielou's evenness, as computed on productive rearrangements. T cell diversity was measured with the inverse Simpson index on productive templates. T cell density was defined as TCR beta template counts normalized to usable DNA, with usable DNA estimated by amplification and sequencing of housekeeping genes. Two-sided Kruskal-Wallis tests were used to compare TCR metrics across histologic stages. TCRdb provides this immuneACCESS table in a form limited to in-frame rearrangements. Some clones are lacking; in checked studies, under half of them reflect an unresolved V gene, and why the rest are absent is not known. D and trimming were read from the DNA, whereas the V and J calls and clone size are those reported in that table. Here the sample has some 5,500 clones; approximately 82% occur a single time. The ten largest clones add up to roughly 4.1% of the sample.

Resection was performed on patients in Japan or China between the mid-2010s and the late 2010s. Two lung cancer pathologists independently reviewed H&E slides to confirm the histologic diagnosis of every case. FFPE tissue was used for DNA isolation with the AllPrep DNA/RNA FFPE Kit. Study-wide conclusions, independent of this receptor: Findings were based on association rather than direct causation; larger cohorts with long-term follow-up and longitudinal biopsies were deemed needed. Because all patients came from Japan and China, whether the findings apply to Western populations was uncertain. The highest clonality was observed in normal lung, whereas higher T cell density and diversity but lower clonality appeared to be present in later-stage lesions. Normal lung had the highest top T cell clone frequencies, which appeared to decline progressively from AAH through AIS, MIA and invasive adenocarcinoma.

The germline V gene yields MNHEY for CDR1 and SVGAGI for CDR2. V ends up 10 bases short and J 4 bases short, with an unmatched junction base count of 7. The CDR3 holds 14 amino acids from the cysteine to the phenylalanine. Solely the CDR3 DNA is kept, with 42 bases framed from the first base. This receptor was obtained from a person aged 70 to 85 with lung adenocarcinoma. Material: FFPE adjacent normal lung tissue. The sequence links TRBV6-5 to TRBJ2-1; TRBD2 matches 10 bases in the middle. The DNA sequence is given as TGTGCCACCGAGGCTAGCGGGGGATACAATGAGCAGTTCTTC. Its protein reads: CATEASGGYNEQFF.